This T cell receptor beta chain was observed in a study of cytomegalovirus exposure and HLA in healthy donors. Primers: 60 Vbeta forward and 13 Jbeta reverse. Generated by immunoSEQ multiplex PCR, the TCRdb table keeps only in-frame clones and is missing some. Of around 150,000 clones listed, approximately 62% are singletons. CDR1 and CDR2 from the germline V gene are SGHRS and YFSETQ. V was clipped by 1 base and J by 2 bases, with 18 bases between them. The CDR3 has 17 residues. Sample: PBMCs. This rearrangement joins TRBV5-1 to TRBJ1-2, with D possibly matching TRBD1 (6 bases). The source of this sequence is a middle-aged man in good health and CMV-seronegative. CDR3 loop: CASSLSAGRGLNYGYTF. CDR3 nucleotide sequence: TGCGCCAGCAGCTTGAGTGCTGGCAGGGGCTTGAACTATGGCTACACCTTC.